This section outlines one T cell receptor (beta chain) sequence together with its context. Antigen specificity is unknown. The data are from a study of T cell responses to AZD1222 COVID-19 vaccine. Whole-study context: Second-dose intervals of approximately 4 or approximately 12 weeks were pooled.

Overall study results and limits: Spike-wide coverage was observed for vaccine-associated CD4 TCRs, with dominant responses at 160-218 and 743-854. White British donors predominated, females outnumbered males, and clonal diversity was possibly underestimated. Regions left unmutated in variants are reportedly the target of nearly half of spike-specific TCRs.

Only in-frame clones appear in the TCRdb table, and some are missing; sequencing was by immunoSEQ multiplex PCR. Of under 150,000 clones detected, about 88% appear once; the ten largest clones hold less than 30%. Looked up from germline, CDR1 is SGHVS and CDR2 is FQNEAQ. The CDR3 spans 14 residues. Trimming removed 4 bases from V and 6 bases from J, with 14 bases in between. This chain joins TRBV7-8 and TRBJ2-3; D may be TRBD2 (5 bases). Sample: peripheral blood, taken on day 0 of AZD1222 vaccination. The receptor comes from an adult in good health. The CDR3 coding sequence is TGTGCCAGCAGCTCCCCCGAGGGCTGGGATACGCAGTATTTT. Protein: CASSSPEGWDTQYF.